The clone carrying this T cell receptor (beta chain) showed up many times. Repertoires were generated with immunoSEQ multiplex PCR, while TCRdb's copy carries only in-frame clones and drops some. The sample includes 380,000 or so clones, over 75% of them seen just once. These data come from a study of blood T cell repertoires in COVID-19. Donors were grouped by their self-reported clinical history. Cohort 3 donors counted as recovered after two negative PCRs, clearance, or resolved symptoms. Sequencing input: PBMCs or T cells enriched from blood (not recorded which). The TCR originated in a man aged 25 to 45 who had recovered from COVID-19.

The CDR3 region has the DNA TGTGCCAGCAGTTACTCAGTGGTCAGGGAAGGTGAAGCTTTCTTT. This encodes CASSYSVVREGEAFF. The chain uses TRBV6-2 or TRBV6-3 and TRBJ1-1; D possibly corresponds to TRBD1 (5 bases). The germline V and J ends were trimmed by 0 bases and 7 bases, with 15 bases remaining between them. This CDR3 has 15 residues. The germline CDR1 and CDR2 sequences are MNHEY and SVGEGT.